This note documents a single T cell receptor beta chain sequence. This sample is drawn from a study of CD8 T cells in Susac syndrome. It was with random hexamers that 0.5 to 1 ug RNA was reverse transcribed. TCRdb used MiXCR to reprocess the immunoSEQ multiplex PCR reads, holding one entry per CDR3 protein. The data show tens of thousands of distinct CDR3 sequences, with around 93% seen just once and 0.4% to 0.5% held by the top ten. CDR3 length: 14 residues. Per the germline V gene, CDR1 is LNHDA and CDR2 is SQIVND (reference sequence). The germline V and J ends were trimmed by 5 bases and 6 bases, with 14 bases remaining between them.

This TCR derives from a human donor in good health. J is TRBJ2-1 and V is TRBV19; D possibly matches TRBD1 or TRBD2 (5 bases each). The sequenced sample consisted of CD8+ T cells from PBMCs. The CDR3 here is CASSPRDLLNEQFF. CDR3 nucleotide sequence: TGTGCCAGTAGTCCCAGGGACCTCCTCAATGAGCAGTTCTTC.